The 6 T cell receptor beta chains in this list originate from one sample, sequenced in a study of CXCR3-negative and CXCR3-positive naive CD8 T cells. Study-wide results and caveats: TRB CDR3 hydrophobicity was greater in CXCR3-positive naive cells than in CXCR3-negative naive cells.

These receptors' antigens are unknown. Researchers prepared the TRB cDNA libraries using 5' RACE with UMI labels. TCRdb re-analyzed the 5' RACE reads; it lists each CDR3 protein once, without DNA. In total, the table holds roughly 120,000 distinct CDR3 sequences. The sequencing sample was made of naive CXCR3+ CD8+ T cells from blood. Subset given: CD45RO-CCR7+CD27+CD95- naive CD8+ T cells expressing CXCR3 (TNR3+). These receptors came from a human donor in good health. Some clones in this sample may be carry-over from other donors' samples.

CDR3 residues: CSSRSSMDTQYF. The V call is TRBV29-1, the J call TRBJ2-3. The CDR3 loop spans 12 amino acids. Germline V lookup: CDR1 SQVTM, CDR2 ANQGSEA.

The V call is TRBV29-1, the J call TRBJ2-3; with no DNA, the TCRdb D assignment of TRBD2 cannot be verified. The CDR3 consists of 14 residues. Germline-derived CDR1 and CDR2 are SQVTM and ANQGSEA. The CDR3 loop reads CSVRLGGDVDTQYF.

The chain carries TRBV2 and TRBJ2-7; TCRdb's D call of TRBD1 is untestable without DNA. Germline V lookup: CDR1 SNHLY, CDR2 FYNNEI. The CDR3 is 12 amino acids. CDR3: CASTGARAEQYF.

J is TRBJ2-1 and V is TRBV10-3; checking the TCRdb D call of TRBD1 is not possible without DNA. CDR1 is ENHRY, CDR2 SYGVKD, per germline. This CDR3 contains 15 residues. The CDR3 loop reads CAISEIRGQGDEQFF.

The chain carries TRBV28 and TRBJ1-1; lacking DNA, the TRBD1 call made by TCRdb goes unchecked. The CDR3 length is 12 residues. In germline, CDR1 is MDHEN, CDR2 SYDVKM. CDR3 region: CASSPRGSEAFF.

This chain links TRBV6-5 with TRBJ2-1; TCRdb names TRBD1, which stays unverified in the absence of DNA. Germline V gene lookup returns CDR1 MNHEY and CDR2 SVGAGI. The CDR3 loop spans 13 amino acids. CDR3 sequence reads: CASKPVDSNEQFF.